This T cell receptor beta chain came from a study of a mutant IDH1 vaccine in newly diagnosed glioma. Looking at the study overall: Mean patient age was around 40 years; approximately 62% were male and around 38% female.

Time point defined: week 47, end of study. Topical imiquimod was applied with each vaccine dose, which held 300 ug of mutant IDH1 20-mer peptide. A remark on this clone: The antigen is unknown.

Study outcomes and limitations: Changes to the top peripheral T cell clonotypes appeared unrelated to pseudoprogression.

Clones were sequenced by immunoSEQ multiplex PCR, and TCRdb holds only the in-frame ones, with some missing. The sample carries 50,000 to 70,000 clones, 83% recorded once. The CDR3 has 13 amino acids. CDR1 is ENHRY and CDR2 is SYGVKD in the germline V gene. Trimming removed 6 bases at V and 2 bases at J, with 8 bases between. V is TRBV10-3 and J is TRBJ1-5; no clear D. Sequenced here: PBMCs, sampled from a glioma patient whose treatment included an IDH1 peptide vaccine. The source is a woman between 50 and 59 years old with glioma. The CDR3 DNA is TGTGCCATCAGGCCCGAGGGCAATCAGCCCCAGCATTTT. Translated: CAIRPEGNQPQHF.